Each of the 8 T cell receptor beta chains below was sequenced from the same sample in a study of T cell responses to AZD1222 COVID-19 vaccine. Using immunoSEQ multiplex PCR, the repertoire was profiled, and TCRdb retains in-frame clones only, with some absent. The sample consists of tens of thousands of clones, 87% of them appearing once. Sequences were derived from peripheral blood, sampled on day 0 of AZD1222 vaccination. The source of these receptors is an adult in good health.

CDR3: CASSRVGGSTEAFF. The CDR3 DNA sequence: TGTGCCAGCTCACGTGTAGGTGGGTCGACTGAAGCTTTCTTT. This sequence joins TRBV18 and TRBJ1-1; no definite D call. The CDR3 is made up of 14 amino acids. In germline, CDR1 is KGHSH, CDR2 LQKENI. V shed 4 bases and J shed 5 bases, with 14 bases lying between them.

The V and J genes are TRBV7-2 and TRBJ2-7; no firm D call. Trimming took off 5 bases at V and 3 bases at J, with 8 bases between the two ends. The CDR3 consists of 12 residues. In germline, CDR1 is SGHTA, CDR2 FQGNSA. The CDR3 protein is CASSRDHYEQYF. CDR3 sequence (DNA): TGTGCCAGCAGCCGTGACCACTACGAGCAGTACTTC.

In this sample, this clone turned up once. V is TRBV6-5 and J is TRBJ2-3; TRBD2 matches at 12 bases. This CDR3 spans 14 amino acids. Germline loops: CDR1 MNHEY, CDR2 SVGAGI. V dropped 8 bases and J dropped 2; count of bases not matched to a gene: 2. CDR3 nucleotide sequence: TGTGCCAGCCGACTAGCGGGGGACACAGATACGCAGTATTTT. As protein: CASRLAGDTDTQYF.

The V call is TRBV4-1, the J call TRBJ1-5; no reliable D call. The CDR3 runs 13 residues. Germline-derived CDR1 and CDR2 are MGHRA and YSYEKL. The V end was cut by 0 bases, the J end by 7 bases, with 7 bases between. In DNA form, the CDR3 reads TGCGCCAGCAGCCAAGATTATTCCCAGCCCCAGCATTTT. Its protein product is CASSQDYSQPQHF.

The chain has TRBV5-5 and TRBJ2-7; maybe TRBD1 (5 bases). From germline, CDR1 is SGHKS and CDR2 YYEKEE (reference sequence). The V end lost 4 bases, the J end lost 3 bases, and 17 bases lay between the germline ends. The CDR3 has 15 amino acids. The CDR3 here is CASSLIAQENYEQYF. DNA for the CDR3: TGTGCCAGCAGCCTGATTGCACAGGAAAACTACGAGCAGTACTTC.

The chain couples TRBV7-9 to TRBJ1-4, with unresolved D. The V end was cut by 3 bases, the J end by 11 bases, with 16 bases between. Germline CDR1 is SEHNR and CDR2 is FQNEAQ (reference sequence). This CDR3 is built from 14 residues. The CDR3 reads CASSFGAGMMKLFF. The CDR3 DNA reads TGTGCCAGCAGCTTTGGTGCAGGAATGATGAAACTGTTTTTT.

The CDR3 spells CASSLLAGGQNSYNEQFF. As DNA, the CDR3 is TGTGCCAGCAGCTTACTAGCGGGGGGGCAGAACTCCTACAATGAGCAGTTCTTC. The rearrangement links TRBV11-2 to TRBJ2-1; 12 positions agree with TRBD2. Germline values: CDR1 SGHAT, CDR2 FQNNGV. This CDR3 has 18 amino acids. The V and J ends lost 2 bases and 0 bases, in that order; junction bases with no gene match: 5.

The chain has TRBV6-5 and TRBJ2-6; perhaps TRBD2 as D (5 bases). The CDR3 loop spans 14 amino acids. V was cut by 7 bases and J by 0 bases, with 7 bases left in between. Germline CDR1 reads MNHEY; CDR2 reads SVGAGI. CDR3 nucleotide sequence: TGTGCCAGCACGGGGAGCTCTGGGGCCAACGTCCTGACTTTC. The encoded protein is CASTGSSGANVLTF.